These 5 T cell receptor beta chains originate from one sample sequenced in a study of human T cells and chemical hapten exposure. TCRdb reprocessed the RACE reads via MiXCR and lists one record per CDR3 protein. The sample carries under 90,000 distinct CDR3 sequences, 8.5% to 9% recorded once. This sample's time point: patch test 2, 6 weeks after DPC sensitization. Treatment noted: therapeutic diphenylcyclopropenone sensitization with weekly scalp DPC. The sample was whole blood, taken in connection with sensitization to the hapten diphenylcyclopropenone (DPC). The origin of the receptors is a woman between 45 and 65 years old with alopecia areata. Some clones in this sample may be carry-over from other donors' samples.

This clonotype was seen ten or more times. V gene TRBV20-1 combines with J gene TRBJ1-1, with 7 bases that match TRBD1. Germline CDR1 is DFQATT and CDR2 is SNEGSKA (reference sequence). The V segment lost 5 bases and the J segment 4 bases; nucleotides outside the gene matches: 7. The CDR3 runs to 13 residues. The CDR3 protein is CSAPRDSGTEAFF. The CDR3 DNA reads TGCAGTGCTCCCCGGGACAGCGGCACTGAAGCTTTCTTT.

This chain joins TRBV20-1 and TRBJ2-7; 7 nucleotides line up with TRBD2. Trimming removed 5 bases from V and 6 bases from J; junction bases left unmatched: 10. CDR1 and CDR2 from the germline V gene are DFQATT and SNEGSKA (reference sequence). This CDR3 is 13 amino acids long. The CDR3 region has the DNA TGCAGTGCTTATCCTAGCGGTTGGGGCGAGCAGTACTTC. Translating it yields CSAYPSGWGEQYF.

The rearrangement joins TRBV3-1 to TRBJ2-3; 11 bases fit TRBD2. Losses at the gene ends were 1 base for V and 0 bases for J; bases not matched to a gene: 0. The germline CDR1 and CDR2 sequences are LGHDT and YNNKEL (reference sequence). This CDR3 region has 16 residues. CDR3 residues: CASSQASGGSTDTQYF. In DNA, the CDR3 is TGTGCCAGCAGCCAAGCTAGCGGGGGGAGCACAGATACGCAGTATTTT.

The J gene is TRBJ2-7, the V gene TRBV12-3 or TRBV12-4; perhaps D is TRBD1 or TRBD2 (7 bases each). The V and J ends lost 4 bases and 3 bases respectively, with 13 bases between them. This CDR3 comprises 14 residues. As DNA, the CDR3 is TGTGCCAGCAGTTCAACAGGGGACTACTACGAGCAGTACTTC. Protein: CASSSTGDYYEQYF.

The chain joins TRBV21-1 to TRBJ2-3; TRBD1, the table's D call, was not compared with the DNA. TRBV21-1 is a pseudogene. This CDR3 has 16 residues. CDR3 nucleotides: TGTGCCAGCAGCAAATTTCTTGACAGGGAGTCAGATACGCAGTATTTT. Its protein is CASSKFLDRESDTQYF.